This paragraph reports one T cell receptor beta chain. As yet, its antigen is unknown. Germline V gene lookup returns CDR1 SQVTM and CDR2 ANQGSEA. V gave up 1 base and J gave up 8 bases; unmatched junction bases: 8. CDR3 length equals 14 residues. The data were taken from a study of siplizumab effects on memory and regulatory T cells. Study outcomes and limitations: Siplizumab significantly lowered the alloreactive sequences that could be traced to unstimulated CD4+ memory cells. There appeared to be greater diversity in naive T cells than in memory cells, and naive T cells seemed major contributors to the alloresponse. Neither a naive nor a memory phenotype was assignable to roughly 80-96% of proliferating CD4+ or CD8+ clones.

The repertoire was sequenced with immunoSEQ multiplex PCR; TCRdb's copy has only in-frame clones and lacks some. The sample holds fewer than 85,000 clones, 95% seen once. The sequence was collected from a human donor in good health. The sample taken for sequencing was CD8+ T cells sorted from blood. The rearrangement links TRBV29-1 to TRBJ2-1; 7 nucleotides match TRBD1. CDR3 sequence reads: CSVEGGATGYEQFF. The CDR3, as DNA: TGCAGCGTTGAAGGAGGGGCGACAGGGTATGAGCAGTTCTTC.